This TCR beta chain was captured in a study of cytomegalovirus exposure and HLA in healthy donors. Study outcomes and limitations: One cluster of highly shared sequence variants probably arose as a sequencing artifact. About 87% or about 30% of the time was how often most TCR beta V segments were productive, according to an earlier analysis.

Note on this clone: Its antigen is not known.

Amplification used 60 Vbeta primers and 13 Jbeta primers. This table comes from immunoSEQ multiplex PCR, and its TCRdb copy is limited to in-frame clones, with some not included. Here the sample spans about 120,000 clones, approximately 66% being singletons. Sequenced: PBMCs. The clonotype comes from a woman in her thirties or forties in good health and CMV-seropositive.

As DNA, the CDR3 is TGTGCCAGCAGCTTGGGGGGCGGGAACACTGAAGCTTTCTTT. Amino acid sequence: CASSLGGGNTEAFF. The chain joins TRBV5-4 to TRBJ1-1; D possibly corresponds to TRBD1 (5 bases). This CDR3 comprises 14 residues. V dropped 0 bases and J dropped 1 base, with 7 bases sitting between them. Germline V lookup: CDR1 SGHNT, CDR2 YYREEE (reference sequence). Combining the CDR3 with reference TRBV5-4 and TRBJ1-1 gives the whole variable domain ETGVTQSPTHLIKTRGQQVTLRCSSQSGHNTVSWYQQALGQGPQFIFQYYREEENGRGNFPPRFSGLQFPNYSSELNVNALELDDSALYLCASSLGGGNTEAFFGQGTRLTVV.